A single T cell receptor (beta chain) is shown here with its context. Clones were read by immunoSEQ multiplex PCR, and TCRdb kept only the in-frame ones, dropping some. The table records 68,000 or so clones, roughly 93% of them present only once. The ends lost 4 bases at V and 3 bases at J; junction bases unmatched: 8. The CDR3 length is 16 residues. CDR1 and CDR2 from the germline V gene are MNHNS and SASEGT. The J gene is TRBJ1-3, the V gene TRBV6-1; 8 bases line up with TRBD1. Sequenced sample: PBMCs. The TCR was taken from a man aged 35 to 55 with rheumatoid arthritis. The CDR3 loop reads CASSGFGQGGGNTIYF. CDR3 DNA: TGTGCCAGCAGTGGATTTGGACAGGGAGGTGGAAACACCATATATTTT.